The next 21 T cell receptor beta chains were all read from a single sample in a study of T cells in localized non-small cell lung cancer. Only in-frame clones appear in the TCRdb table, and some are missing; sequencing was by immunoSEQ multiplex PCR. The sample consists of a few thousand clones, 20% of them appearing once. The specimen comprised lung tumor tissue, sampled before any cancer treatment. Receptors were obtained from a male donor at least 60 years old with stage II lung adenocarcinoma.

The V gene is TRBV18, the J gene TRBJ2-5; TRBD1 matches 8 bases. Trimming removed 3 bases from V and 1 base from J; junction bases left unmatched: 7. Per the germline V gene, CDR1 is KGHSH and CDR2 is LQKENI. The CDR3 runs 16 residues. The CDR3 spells CASSPQGAFSQETQYF. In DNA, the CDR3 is TGTGCCAGCTCACCGCAGGGGGCGTTTTCCCAAGAGACCCAGTACTTC.

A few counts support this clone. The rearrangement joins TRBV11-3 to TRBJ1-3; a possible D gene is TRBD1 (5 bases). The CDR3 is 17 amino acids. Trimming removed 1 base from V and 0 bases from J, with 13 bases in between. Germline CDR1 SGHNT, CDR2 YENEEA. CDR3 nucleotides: TGTGCCAGCAGCTTAGGCCCGGGGCTATCCTCTGGAAACACCATATATTTT. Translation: CASSLGPGLSSGNTIYF.

CDR3 amino acids: CASSYKGVTEAFF. CDR3 nucleotides: TGTGCCAGCAGTTACAAGGGAGTCACTGAAGCTTTCTTT. The chain uses TRBV6-8 and TRBJ1-1; no clear D. The CDR3 loop spans 13 amino acids. Trimming stripped 2 bases from V and 4 bases from J, with 8 bases between. Germline V gene sequence: CDR1 MNHGY, CDR2 SAAAGT.

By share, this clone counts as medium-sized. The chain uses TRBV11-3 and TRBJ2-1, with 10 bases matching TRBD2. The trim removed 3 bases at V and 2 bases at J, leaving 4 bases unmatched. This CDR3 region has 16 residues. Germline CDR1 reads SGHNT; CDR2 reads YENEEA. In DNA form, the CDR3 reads TGTGCCAGCAGCTTTGTTCTAGCGGGGGCCTACAATGAGCAGTTCTTC. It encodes CASSFVLAGAYNEQFF. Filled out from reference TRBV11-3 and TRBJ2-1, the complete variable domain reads EAGVVQSPRYKIIEKKQPVAFWCNPISGHNTLYWYLQNLGQGPELLIRYENEEAVDDSQLPKDRFSAERLKGVDSTLKIQPAELGDSAVYLCASSFVLAGAYNEQFFGPGTRLTVL.

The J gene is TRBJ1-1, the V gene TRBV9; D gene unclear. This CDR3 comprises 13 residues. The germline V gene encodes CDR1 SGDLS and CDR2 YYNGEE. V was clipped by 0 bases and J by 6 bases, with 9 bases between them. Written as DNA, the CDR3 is TGTGCCAGCAGCGTAGACCCCAGAGCTGAAGCTTTCTTT. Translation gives CASSVDPRAEAFF.

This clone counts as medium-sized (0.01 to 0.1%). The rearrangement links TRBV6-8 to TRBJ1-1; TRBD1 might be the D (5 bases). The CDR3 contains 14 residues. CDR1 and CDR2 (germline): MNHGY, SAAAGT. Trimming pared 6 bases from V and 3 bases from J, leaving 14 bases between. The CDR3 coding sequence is TGTGCCAGCAGAGCGCAGGGCTGGGACACTGAAGCTTTCTTT. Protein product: CASRAQGWDTEAFF.

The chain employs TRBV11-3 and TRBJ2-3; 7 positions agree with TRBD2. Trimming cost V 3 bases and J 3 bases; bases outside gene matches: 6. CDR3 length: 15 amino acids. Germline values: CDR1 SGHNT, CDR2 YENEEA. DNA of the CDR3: TGTGCCAGCAGCTTCCTGGGGGGGGTTACAGATACGCAGTATTTT. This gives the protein CASSFLGGVTDTQYF.

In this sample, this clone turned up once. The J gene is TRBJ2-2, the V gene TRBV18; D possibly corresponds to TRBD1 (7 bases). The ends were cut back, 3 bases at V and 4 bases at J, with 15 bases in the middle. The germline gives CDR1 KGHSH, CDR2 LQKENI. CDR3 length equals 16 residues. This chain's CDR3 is CASSPAGQLGTGELFF. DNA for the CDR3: TGTGCCAGCTCACCCGCGGGACAGCTAGGCACCGGGGAGCTGTTTTTT.

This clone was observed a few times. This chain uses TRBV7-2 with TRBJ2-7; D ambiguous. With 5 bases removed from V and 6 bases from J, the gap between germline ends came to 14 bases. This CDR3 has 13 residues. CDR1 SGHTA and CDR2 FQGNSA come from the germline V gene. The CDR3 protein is CASSPRFQSEQYF. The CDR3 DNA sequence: TGTGCCAGCAGCCCCCGGTTCCAGAGCGAGCAGTACTTC.

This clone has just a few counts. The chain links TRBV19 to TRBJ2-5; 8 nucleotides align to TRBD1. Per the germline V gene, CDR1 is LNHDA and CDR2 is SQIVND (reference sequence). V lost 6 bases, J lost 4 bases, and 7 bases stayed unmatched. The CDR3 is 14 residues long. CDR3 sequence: CASRTTGVGETQYF. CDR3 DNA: TGTGCCAGTAGAACGACAGGGGTTGGAGAGACCCAGTACTTC.

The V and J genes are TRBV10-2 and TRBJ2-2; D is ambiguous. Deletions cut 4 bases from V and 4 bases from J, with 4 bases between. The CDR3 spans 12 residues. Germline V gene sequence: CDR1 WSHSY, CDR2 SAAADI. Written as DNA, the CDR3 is TGCGCCAGCAGTGGGGTCACCGGGGAGCTGTTTTTT. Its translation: CASSGVTGELFF.

This chain's CDR3 is CASSRNRVGTDTQYF. Written as DNA, the CDR3 is TGCGCCAGCAGCCGCAACAGGGTTGGGACAGATACGCAGTATTTT. V gene TRBV1 combines with J gene TRBJ2-3; no DNA check was done on the table's D call, TRBD1. TRBV1 is annotated as a pseudogene. The CDR3 totals 15 residues.

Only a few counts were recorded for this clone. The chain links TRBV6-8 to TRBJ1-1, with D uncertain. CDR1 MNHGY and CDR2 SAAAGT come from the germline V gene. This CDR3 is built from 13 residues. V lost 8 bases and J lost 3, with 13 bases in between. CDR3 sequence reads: CASSWETYTEAFF. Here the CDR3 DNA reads TGTGCCAGCTCCTGGGAGACCTACACTGAAGCTTTCTTT.

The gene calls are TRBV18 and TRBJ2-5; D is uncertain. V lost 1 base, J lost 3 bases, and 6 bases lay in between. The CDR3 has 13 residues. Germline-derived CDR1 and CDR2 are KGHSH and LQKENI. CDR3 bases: TGTGCCAGCTCACCACGAAACGAAGAGACCCAGTACTTC. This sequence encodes CASSPRNEETQYF.

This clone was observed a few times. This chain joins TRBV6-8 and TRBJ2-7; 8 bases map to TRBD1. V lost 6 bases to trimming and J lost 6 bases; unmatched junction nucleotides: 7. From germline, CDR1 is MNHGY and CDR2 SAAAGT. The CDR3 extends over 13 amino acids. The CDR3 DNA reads TGTGCCAGCAGCCTCCTTACAGGGGGCGAGCAGTACTTC. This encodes CASSLLTGGEQYF.

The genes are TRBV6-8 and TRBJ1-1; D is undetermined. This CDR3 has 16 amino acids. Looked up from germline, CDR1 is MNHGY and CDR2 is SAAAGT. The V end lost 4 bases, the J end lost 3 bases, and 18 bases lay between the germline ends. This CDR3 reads CASSSLVGWGDTEAFF. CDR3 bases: TGTGCCAGCAGTTCCCTCGTAGGGTGGGGAGACACTGAAGCTTTCTTT.

The CDR3 region has the DNA TGTGCCAGCAGTGGGGATCCGGGGCCCCAGCATTTT. Encoded protein: CASSGDPGPQHF. The chain uses TRBV9 and TRBJ1-5; no clear D gene. V was shortened by 5 bases and J by 9 bases, with 12 bases between the two germline ends. CDR3 size: 12 residues. Germline loops: CDR1 SGDLS, CDR2 YYNGEE.

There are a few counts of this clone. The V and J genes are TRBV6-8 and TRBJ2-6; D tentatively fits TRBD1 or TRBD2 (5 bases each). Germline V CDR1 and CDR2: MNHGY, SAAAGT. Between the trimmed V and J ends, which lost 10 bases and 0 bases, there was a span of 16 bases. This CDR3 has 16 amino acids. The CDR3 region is CATRDLTVSGANVLTF. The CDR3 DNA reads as TGTGCCACCAGGGACCTGACCGTCTCTGGGGCCAACGTCCTGACTTTC.

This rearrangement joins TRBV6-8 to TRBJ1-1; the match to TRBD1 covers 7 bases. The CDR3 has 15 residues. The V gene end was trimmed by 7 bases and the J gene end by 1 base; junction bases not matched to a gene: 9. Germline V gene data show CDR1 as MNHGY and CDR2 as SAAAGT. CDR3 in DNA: TGTGCCAGCACCGACCTGGGACAGAAGAACACTGAAGCTTTCTTT. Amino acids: CASTDLGQKNTEAFF.

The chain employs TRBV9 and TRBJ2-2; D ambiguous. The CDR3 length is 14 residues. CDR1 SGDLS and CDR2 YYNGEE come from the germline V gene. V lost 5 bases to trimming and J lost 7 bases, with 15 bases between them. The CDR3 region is CASSEVTRFGELFF. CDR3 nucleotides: TGTGCCAGCAGTGAGGTGACTCGGTTCGGGGAGCTGTTTTTT.

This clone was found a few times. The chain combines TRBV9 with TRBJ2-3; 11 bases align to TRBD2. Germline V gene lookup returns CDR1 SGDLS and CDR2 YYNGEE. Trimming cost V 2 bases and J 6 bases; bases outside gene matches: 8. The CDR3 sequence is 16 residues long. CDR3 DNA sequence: TGTGCCAGCAGCGTGCGACTAGCGGGGATTCAGGATACGCAGTATTTT. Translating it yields CASSVRLAGIQDTQYF.